Listed here are 20 T cell receptor beta chains from one sample, sequenced in a study of beta chain features in type 1 diabetes. General study findings and limits: TCRB CDR3s from Type 1 diabetes patients were moderately but significantly shorter in all four CD4+ subsets.

Of the isolated RNA, all was reverse transcribed, and so the sequenced material was expressed TCRB transcripts. The table came from immunoSEQ multiplex PCR; TCRdb's copy has only in-frame clones and leaves some out. The table records hundreds of thousands of clones, about 14% of them present only once. No antigen has been identified for these receptors. The sample comprised naive CD4+ T cells from blood. The receptors stem from a man between 18 and 35 years old with type 1 diabetes.

This clone was seen a few times. The chain has TRBV5-1 and TRBJ1-2; no definite D call. This CDR3 is 18 amino acids long. In germline, CDR1 is SGHRS, CDR2 YFSETQ. With 0 bases removed from V and 8 bases from J, the gap between germline ends came to 26 bases. The chain's CDR3 is CASSLGVQVWRAIGGYTF. DNA of the CDR3: TGCGCCAGCAGCTTGGGGGTTCAAGTTTGGAGGGCGATAGGAGGCTACACCTTC.

The chain carries TRBV28 and TRBJ2-7; D is possibly TRBD1 or TRBD2 (5 bases each). The CDR3 length is 13 residues. V lost 8 bases and J lost 2, with 13 bases in between. Per the germline V gene, CDR1 is MDHEN and CDR2 is SYDVKM. The CDR3 region has the DNA TGTGCCAGCGCCCGGGACGGCCCCTACGAGCAGTACTTC. Residues: CASARDGPYEQYF.

This clone was counted between two and nine times. The chain couples TRBV28 to TRBJ1-5, with D hard to call. The V gene's germline CDR1 is MDHEN and CDR2 SYDVKM. V was clipped by 4 bases and J by 9 bases, with 10 bases between them. The CDR3 runs to 12 residues. The CDR3 spells CASSWTGRPQHF. The CDR3 coding sequence is TGTGCCAGCAGTTGGACGGGCCGGCCCCAGCATTTT.

The chain links TRBV30 to TRBJ2-7, with unresolved D. V was cut by 1 base and J by 8 bases, with 12 bases left in between. Germline V gene sequence: CDR1 GTSNPN, CDR2 SVGIG (reference sequence). The CDR3 has 12 residues. The DNA of the CDR3 is TGTGCCTGGAGTGCCCCGCCCGGCCAGCAGTACTTC. It translates to CAWSAPPGQQYF.

The chain is built from TRBV28 and TRBJ1-1; D is undetermined. Trimming stripped 6 bases from V and 4 bases from J, with 9 bases between. The CDR3 is made up of 12 amino acids. From germline, CDR1 is MDHEN and CDR2 SYDVKM. CDR3 sequence reads: CASRRYRTEAFF. CDR3 nucleotide sequence: TGTGCCAGCAGGCGCTATCGCACTGAAGCTTTCTTT. Supplemented by reference TRBV28 and TRBJ1-1, the full variable domain reads DVKVTQSSRYLVKRTGEKVFLECVQDMDHENMFWYRQDPGLGLRLIYFSYDVKMKEKGDIPEGYSVSREKKERFSLILESASTNQTSMYLCASRRYRTEAFFGQGTRLTVV.

This clone was seen a few times. This chain links TRBV9 with TRBJ2-7, with TRBD2 identical over 11 bases. The germline V gene encodes CDR1 SGDLS and CDR2 YYNGEE. This CDR3 contains 17 residues. V trimming: 0 bases; J trimming: 2 bases; junction bases outside the gene matches: 7. The CDR3 DNA reads as TGTGCCAGCAGCGTAGGGACTAGCGGGCGGCTACCCTACGAGCAGTACTTC. This codes for CASSVGTSGRLPYEQYF.

The genes are TRBV2 and TRBJ1-2, with TRBD1 as a possible D gene (6 bases). This CDR3 contains 11 residues. V lost 5 bases and J lost 8, with 9 bases in between. Germline assignment: CDR1 SNHLY and CDR2 FYNNEI. The CDR3 DNA reads TGTGCCAGCAGTCGCACAGGGGGCTACACCTTC. Its protein product is CASSRTGGYTF.

This chain links TRBV7-2 with TRBJ2-5, with no clear D. The V end lost 4 bases, the J end lost 5 bases, and 8 bases lay between the germline ends. The CDR3 is 12 amino acids. Germline lookup yields CDR1 SGHTA and CDR2 FQGNSA. The CDR3 loop reads CASSSTVETQYF. CDR3 nucleotide sequence: TGTGCCAGCAGCTCTACCGTGGAGACCCAGTACTTC.

The CDR3 loop is CASSPTFSGANVLTF. As DNA, the CDR3 is TGTGCCAGCAGCCCCACATTTTCCGGGGCCAACGTCCTGACTTTC. This sequence joins TRBV4-2 and TRBJ2-6; D gene ambiguous. V was trimmed by 4 bases and J by 4 bases, leaving 11 bases between them. The germline V gene encodes CDR1 LGHNA and CDR2 YNFKEQ. This CDR3 region has 15 residues.

This clone was found a few times. The rearrangement uses TRBV19 and TRBJ2-6, with 8 bases aligning to TRBD1. Germline values: CDR1 LNHDA, CDR2 SQIVND (reference sequence). This CDR3 comprises 16 residues. The V and J ends lost 6 bases and 3 bases, in that order; junction bases with no gene match: 7. CDR3 nucleotides: TGTGCCAGTAGCCGGGACAGGACTCGTGGGGCCAACGTCCTGACTTTC. Protein sequence: CASSRDRTRGANVLTF.

The table lists this clone with a few counts. The CDR3, as DNA: TGTGCCTGGAACCGGGGGAATAATGAAAAACTGTTTTTT. Residues: CAWNRGNNEKLFF. This chain uses TRBV30 with TRBJ1-4, with D possibly matching TRBD1 (5 bases). The CDR3 covers 13 residues. V lost 4 bases and J lost 4, with 10 bases in between. Germline CDR1 reads GTSNPN; CDR2 reads SVGIG (reference sequence).

The chain is built from TRBV25-1 and TRBJ2-1; 11 nucleotides align to TRBD2. The J segment lost 3 bases and the V segment lost 5 bases, leaving 3 bases of the junction unmatched. This CDR3 is built from 15 residues. Germline CDR1 and CDR2: MGHDK and SYGVNS. CDR3 amino acids: CASSIAGGLYNEQFF. CDR3 DNA sequence: TGTGCCAGCAGTATAGCGGGGGGGCTCTACAATGAGCAGTTCTTC.

Points on this clone: One end of the junction is discordant with germline, which a read error may explain. The rearrangement uses TRBV7-7 and TRBJ2-2, with TRBD2 matching over 7 bases. CDR3 size: 17 residues. Germline values: CDR1 SSHAT, CDR2 FNYEAQ (reference sequence). DNA of the CDR3: TGTGCTAGCAGCTTAAGAGTTCCGGCGGGAGCTGACGGGGAGCTGTTTTTT. It codes for CASSLRVPAGADGELFF.

The genes are TRBV5-8 and TRBJ2-6; D unresolved. CDR3 length: 14 amino acids. CDR1 SGHTS and CDR2 YDEGEE come from the germline V gene. V was clipped by 4 bases and J by 0 bases, with 5 bases between them. The DNA of the CDR3 is TGTGCCAGCAGCCCCATCTCTGGGGCCAACGTCCTGACTTTC. This sequence encodes CASSPISGANVLTF.

This clone appeared a few times. This chain joins TRBV30 and TRBJ2-1; D call uncertain. The CDR3 sequence is 14 residues long. Germline CDR1 GTSNPN, CDR2 SVGIG (reference sequence). The V end lost 2 bases, the J end lost 0 bases, and 8 bases lay between the germline ends. DNA for the CDR3: TGTGCCTGGAGTCTAGGGATCTCCTACAATGAGCAGTTCTTC. Translating it yields CAWSLGISYNEQFF.

This chain links TRBV15 with TRBJ1-4, with D tentatively TRBD1 (6 bases). Trimming removed 8 bases from V and 8 bases from J, with 18 bases in between. Germline V lookup: CDR1 LNHNV, CDR2 YYDKDF (reference sequence). The CDR3 contains 14 residues. CDR3 residues: CATAPRGKGEKLFF. The DNA for the CDR3 is TGTGCCACCGCCCCGAGGGGGAAGGGAGAAAAACTGTTTTTT.

This clone was detected a few times. The V gene is TRBV7-2, the J gene TRBJ2-5; D is undetermined. This CDR3 contains 14 residues. From germline, CDR1 is SGHTA and CDR2 FQGNSA. Deletions cut 1 base from V and 4 bases from J, with 10 bases between. The CDR3 is CASSLVVAGETQYF. Written as DNA, the CDR3 is TGTGCCAGCAGCTTAGTGGTGGCTGGAGAGACCCAGTACTTC.

This clone was seen only a few times. The V gene is TRBV28, the J gene TRBJ2-1, with TRBD1 matching 11 bases. Germline CDR1 is MDHEN and CDR2 is SYDVKM. Trimming removed 4 bases from V and 7 bases from J; junction bases left unmatched: 6. The CDR3 is 15 residues long. The CDR3 sequence: CASSSPGTGGNEQFF. The CDR3 DNA is TGTGCCAGCAGTTCTCCGGGGACAGGGGGGAATGAGCAGTTCTTC.

The chain recombines TRBV4-3 with TRBJ2-2, with 8 bases aligning to TRBD2. Looked up from germline, CDR1 is LGHNA and CDR2 is YSLEER. The CDR3 runs 17 residues. The V and J ends lost 0 bases and 4 bases, in that order; junction bases with no gene match: 7. The CDR3 protein is CASSQEVAGWGTGELFF. CDR3 nucleotide sequence: TGCGCCAGCAGCCAAGAAGTAGCGGGATGGGGCACCGGGGAGCTGTTTTTT.

The rearrangement links TRBV5-8 to TRBJ2-5; D is perhaps TRBD1 (5 bases). The germline CDR1 and CDR2 sequences are SGHTS and YDEGEE. The V gene lost 2 bases and the J gene lost 1 base, with 6 bases spanning the gap. CDR3 size: 13 residues. CDR3 amino acids: CASSLGVQETQYF. CDR3 DNA sequence: TGTGCCAGCAGCTTAGGGGTCCAAGAGACCCAGTACTTC.